This entry concerns a single TCR beta chain. The germline V gene has CDR1 ENHRY and CDR2 SYGVKD. J was trimmed by 6 bases and V by 6 bases; bases with no gene match: 13. This CDR3 region has 16 residues. This entry comes from a study of T cell changes during pregnancy in multiple sclerosis. Clones were read by immunoSEQ multiplex PCR, and TCRdb kept only the in-frame ones, dropping some. The table shows some 46,000 clones, with about 92% occurring only once. The material was peripheral blood, obtained in the third trimester of pregnancy. The origin of this receptor is a female donor with multiple sclerosis, enrolled in a pregnancy study. The chain couples TRBV10-3 to TRBJ2-4; 8 nucleotides match TRBD1. This CDR3 reads CAISANGQGSGNIQYF. Here the CDR3 DNA reads TGTGCCATCAGCGCAAATGGACAGGGATCGGGAAACATTCAGTACTTC.